The 10 T cell receptor beta chains below come from one sample, sequenced in a study of T cell clonality in common variable immunodeficiency. The assay was immunoSEQ multiplex PCR, and TCRdb's table has in-frame clones only and misses some. The sample is made up of 50,000 to 65,000 clones, none counted only once. Sequenced: peripheral blood mononuclear cells. The origin of the receptors is a person aged 18-70 years in good health.

This clone was recorded many times. The read terminates 3 residues ahead of where the CDR3 ends, so the germline J gene completes it. This chain uses TRBV7-3 with TRBJ1-1; tentatively, D is TRBD1 (5 bases). The CDR3 is 13 residues long. V gave up 6 bases and J gave up 1 base, with 9 bases separating them. Germline CDR1 SGHTA, CDR2 FQGTGA. The CDR3: CASSSGGNTEAFF. Partial CDR3 DNA: TGTGCCAGCAGTTCCGGGGGGAACACTGAA.

The sample holds many counts of this clone. The sequenced fragment ends 3 residues before the CDR3 boundary, so the rest is inferred from the germline J gene. V and J are TRBV2 and TRBJ2-2, with 10 bases that match TRBD1. V gave up 7 bases and J gave up 8 bases; unmatched junction bases: 7. The germline CDR1 and CDR2 sequences are SNHLY and FYNNEI. The CDR3 covers 14 residues. The covered CDR3 bases are TGTGCCAGCAACGGGGACAGGGGAACAGGGGAG. This sequence encodes CASNGDRGTGE. The CDR3 as a whole reads CASNGDRGTGELFF.

This clone occurred many times. The read stops 3 residues short of the end of the CDR3; the missing end is completed from the germline J gene. This chain links TRBV12-3 or TRBV12-4 with TRBJ1-2; D possibly corresponds to TRBD1 (6 bases). This CDR3 contains 13 residues. V gave up 1 base and J gave up 7 bases, with 10 bases separating them. CDR3 residues: CASSLGGGGGYTF. The CDR3 bases that were read are TGTGCCAGCAGTTTAGGCGGGGGCGGTGGC.

This clone was observed a few times. Read coverage stops 3 residues before the CDR3 terminus; the germline J gene supplies the remainder. The chain recombines TRBV19 with TRBJ2-3; maybe TRBD1 (7 bases). This CDR3 region has 14 residues. Germline CDR1 is LNHDA and CDR2 is SQIVND (reference sequence). The covered CDR3 bases are TGTGCCAGTAGTCAGGGGGTTCCGGGAGAGACG. It codes for CASSQGVPGET. The whole CDR3 sequence reads CASSQGVPGETQYF.

Many counts were recorded for this clone. The sequence runs out 3 residues before the end of the CDR3; the remainder is reconstructed from the germline J gene. V usage is TRBV20-1 and J usage is TRBJ2-1; 8 nucleotides agree with TRBD1. With V trimmed by 8 bases and J by 2 bases, 5 bases remained unmatched. Germline V gene sequence: CDR1 DFQATT, CDR2 SNEGSKA (reference sequence). The CDR3 spans 13 residues. The CDR3: CSPDRGTYNEQFF. The DNA read from the CDR3 is TGCAGTCCAGACAGGGGAACCTACAATGAG.

This clone has a count of ten or more. The CDR3 end is not reached by the read, which stops 3 residues before it; the germline J gene fills it in. The chain employs TRBV5-1 and TRBJ1-1; D gene uncertain. Germline V gene sequence: CDR1 SGHRS, CDR2 YFSETQ. Trimming shortened V by 2 bases and J by 2 bases, and 10 bases separated the two germline ends. The CDR3 runs 14 residues. The CDR3 spells CASSFTASNTEAFF. The sequenced CDR3 bases are TGCGCCAGCAGCTTTACTGCCTCTAACACTGAA. Combining the CDR3 with reference TRBV5-1 and TRBJ1-1 gives the whole variable domain KAGVTQTPRYLIKTRGQQVTLSCSPISGHRSVSWYQQTPGQGLQFLFEYFSETQRNKGNFPGRFSGRQFSNSRSEMNVSTLELGDSALYLCASSFTASNTEAFFGQGTRLTVV.

This clone has at least ten counts. Just one base apart from a much larger clone, this may be a read error. The CDR3 extends 3 residues past the end of the read, so its final part is completed from the germline J gene. Within the sample, other DNA sequences also encode this same CDR3. The chain employs TRBV7-2 and TRBJ1-1, with a possible D match to TRBD1 (6 bases). Germline V gene data show CDR1 as SGHTA and CDR2 as FQGNSA. The CDR3 sequence is 13 residues long. Trimming took 3 bases from V and 1 from J, leaving 6 bases between them. The CDR3 reads CASSLGQNTEAFF. CDR3 bases read: TGTGCCAGCAGCTTGGGACAGAACACTGAA.

At least ten counts were recorded for this clone. The CDR3 end lies 3 residues beyond the end of the read and is filled in from the germline J gene. The V gene is TRBV14, the J gene TRBJ2-5; a possible D gene is TRBD2 (6 bases). The CDR3 sequence is 15 residues long. Trimming cost V 3 bases and J 4 bases, with 15 bases left between them. Germline V lookup: CDR1 SGHDN, CDR2 FVKESK. CDR3 sequence: CASSQGLSAAETQYF. Incomplete CDR3 DNA: TGTGCCAGCAGCCAGGGACTCAGTGCGGCAGAGACC.

This clone showed up many times. Read coverage stops 3 residues before the CDR3 terminus; the germline J gene supplies the remainder. The J gene is TRBJ2-5, the V gene TRBV3-1 (or the pseudogene TRBV3-2); 8 bases agree with TRBD2. Germline CDR1 is LGHDT and CDR2 is YNNKEL (reference sequence). The CDR3 runs 13 residues. With 6 bases clipped from V and 3 bases from J, the junction kept 3 bases outside the gene matches. The CDR3 bases that were read are TGTGCCAGCAGTCTACTAGCGGAAGAGACC. Encoded protein: CASSLLAEET. The whole CDR3 sequence is CASSLLAEETQYF.

This clone showed up many times. The missing CDR3 end, 3 residues past where the read stops, is filled in from the germline J gene. This chain connects TRBV9 to TRBJ1-4, with TRBD1 matching over 9 bases. Germline CDR1 and CDR2: SGDLS and YYNGEE. The trim removed 4 bases at V and 7 bases at J, leaving 5 bases unmatched. The CDR3 is 14 amino acids. CDR3 in amino acids: CASSLGQGGEKLFF. Incomplete CDR3 DNA: TGTGCCAGCAGCCTGGGACAGGGTGGTGAAAAA.